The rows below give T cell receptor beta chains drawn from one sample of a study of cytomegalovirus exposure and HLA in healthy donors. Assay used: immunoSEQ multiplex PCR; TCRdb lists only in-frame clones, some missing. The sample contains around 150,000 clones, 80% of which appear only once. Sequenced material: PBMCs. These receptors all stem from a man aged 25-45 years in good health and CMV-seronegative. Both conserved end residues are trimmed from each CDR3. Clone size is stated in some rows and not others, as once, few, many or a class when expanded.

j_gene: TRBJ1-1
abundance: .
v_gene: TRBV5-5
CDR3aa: ASSSIVGGSYTEAF

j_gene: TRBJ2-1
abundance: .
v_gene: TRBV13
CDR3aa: ASSSGLAGTNEQF

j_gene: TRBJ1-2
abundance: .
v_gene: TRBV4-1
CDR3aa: ASSQVLEGVYT

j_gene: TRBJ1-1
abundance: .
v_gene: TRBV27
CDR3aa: ASSLPGQNTEAF

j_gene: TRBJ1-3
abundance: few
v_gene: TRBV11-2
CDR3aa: ASSLRPAGLDTIY

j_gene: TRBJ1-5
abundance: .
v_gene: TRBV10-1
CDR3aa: ASSELDDQPQH

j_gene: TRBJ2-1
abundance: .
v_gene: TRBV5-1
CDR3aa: ASSLRLFPGTSGYNEQF

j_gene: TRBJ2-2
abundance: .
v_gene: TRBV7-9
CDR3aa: ASSFWGQAAGELF

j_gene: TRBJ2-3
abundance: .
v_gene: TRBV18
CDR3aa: ASSHGTGGDGADTQY

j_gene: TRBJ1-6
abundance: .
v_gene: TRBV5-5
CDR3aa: ASSSTGQSTNSPLH

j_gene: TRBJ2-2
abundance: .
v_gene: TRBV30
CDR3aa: AWSYSGTGGSGELF

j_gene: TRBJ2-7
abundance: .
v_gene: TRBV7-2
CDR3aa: ASSGRDSGDEQY

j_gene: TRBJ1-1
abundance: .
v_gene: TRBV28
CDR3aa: ASSLTEAF

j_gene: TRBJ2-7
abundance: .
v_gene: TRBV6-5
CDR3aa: ASSYLGTGGSDEQY

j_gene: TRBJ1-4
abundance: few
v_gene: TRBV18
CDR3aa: ASSALSGTGGGKLF

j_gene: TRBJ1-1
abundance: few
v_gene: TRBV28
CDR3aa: ASSLIAGKGTEAF

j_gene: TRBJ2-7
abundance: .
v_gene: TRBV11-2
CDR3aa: ASSSPAGASVLSYEQY

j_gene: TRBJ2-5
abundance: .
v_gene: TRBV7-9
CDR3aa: ASSTRASDQETQY

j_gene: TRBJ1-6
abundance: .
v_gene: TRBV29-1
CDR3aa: SVPTGSENSPLH

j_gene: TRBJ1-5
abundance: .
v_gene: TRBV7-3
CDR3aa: ASSLHGGDQPQH

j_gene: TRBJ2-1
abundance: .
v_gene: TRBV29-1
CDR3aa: SAWGGRYNEQF

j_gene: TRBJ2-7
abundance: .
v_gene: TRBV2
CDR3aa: ASRATIGLAGEYEQY

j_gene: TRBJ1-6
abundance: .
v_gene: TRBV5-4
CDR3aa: ASSLAGVVSPLH

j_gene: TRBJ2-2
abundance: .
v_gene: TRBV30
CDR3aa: AWRIGTSPGELF

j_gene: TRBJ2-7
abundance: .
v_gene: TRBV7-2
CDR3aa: ASSSGGQPSYEQY

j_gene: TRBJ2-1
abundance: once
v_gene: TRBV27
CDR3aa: ASSRLAGEYNEQF

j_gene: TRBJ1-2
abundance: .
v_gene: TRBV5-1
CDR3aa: ASSLAPGQGAIT

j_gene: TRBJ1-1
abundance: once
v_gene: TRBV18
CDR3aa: ASSPGPGGLNTEAF

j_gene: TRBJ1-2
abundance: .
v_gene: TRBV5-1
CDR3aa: ASSLAQTGGNGYT

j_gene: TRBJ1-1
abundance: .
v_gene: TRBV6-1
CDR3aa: ASSQEGSDTEAF

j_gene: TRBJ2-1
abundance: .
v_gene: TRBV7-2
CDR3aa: ASSLAEGYNEQF

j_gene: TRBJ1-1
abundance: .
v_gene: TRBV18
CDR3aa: ASSGGITEAF

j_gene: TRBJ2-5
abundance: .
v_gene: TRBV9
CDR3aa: ASSVGAVQETQY

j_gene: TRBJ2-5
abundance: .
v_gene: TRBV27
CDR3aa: ASSLTGAEKY

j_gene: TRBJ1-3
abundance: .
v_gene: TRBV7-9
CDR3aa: ASISRGAGNTIY

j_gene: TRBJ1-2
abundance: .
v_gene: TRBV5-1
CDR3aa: ASRSGGYGYT

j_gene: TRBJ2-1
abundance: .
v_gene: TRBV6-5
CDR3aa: ASSRDTSYNEQF

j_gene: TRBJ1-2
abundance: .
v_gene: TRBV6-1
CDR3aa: ASSDAAIANYGYT

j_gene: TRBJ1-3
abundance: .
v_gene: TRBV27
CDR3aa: ASRAGTVRGNTIY

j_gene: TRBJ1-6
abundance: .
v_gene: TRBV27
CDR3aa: ASGGNSPLH

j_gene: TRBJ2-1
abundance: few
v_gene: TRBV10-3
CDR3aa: AISAALGQGTYNEQF

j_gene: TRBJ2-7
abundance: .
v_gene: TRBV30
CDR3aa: AWGMVLNEQY

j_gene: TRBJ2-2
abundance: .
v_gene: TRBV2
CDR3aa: ASSARGAGELF

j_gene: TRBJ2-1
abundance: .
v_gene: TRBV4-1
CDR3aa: ASSHPLGEGTYNEQF

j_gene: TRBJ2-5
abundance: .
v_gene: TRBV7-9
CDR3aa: ASSPRDRRETQY

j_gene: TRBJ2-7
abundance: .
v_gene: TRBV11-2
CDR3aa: ASSVDRSGGTYEQY

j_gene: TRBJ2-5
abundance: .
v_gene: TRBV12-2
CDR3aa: ASRLLDRDQETQY

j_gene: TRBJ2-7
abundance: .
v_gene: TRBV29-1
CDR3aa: SVVEDSYEQY

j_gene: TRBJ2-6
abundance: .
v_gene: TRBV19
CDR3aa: ASTSGGSGANVLT

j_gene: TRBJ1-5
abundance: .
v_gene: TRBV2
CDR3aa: ASRGHGNQPQH

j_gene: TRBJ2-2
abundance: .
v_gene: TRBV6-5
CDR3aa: ASSYPAGELF

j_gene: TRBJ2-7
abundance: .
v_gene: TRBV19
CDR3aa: ASSIRHQVHSYEQY

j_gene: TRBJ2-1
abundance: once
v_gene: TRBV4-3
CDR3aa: ASSQGGGANNEQF

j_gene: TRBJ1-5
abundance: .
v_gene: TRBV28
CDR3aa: ASSSGTASTTNQPQH

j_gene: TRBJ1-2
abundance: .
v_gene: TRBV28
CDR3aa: ASSLARTHGYT